One sample yielded the 23 T cell receptor beta chains listed below, sequenced in a study of regulatory T cells in long-lasting Graves disease. Sample time point: newly diagnosed GD, antithyroid drugs for less than 3 months. PBMCs were the source of the RNA used for TCR sequencing. The authors built TCR beta libraries using iRepertoire HTBI primers and Arm-PCR of CDR3 regions. A single record per CDR3 protein comes from TCRdb applying MiXCR to the multiplex PCR reads. The sample carries under 400,000 distinct CDR3 sequences, approximately 15% recorded once. This same sample was also part of a study on T cells in Graves' hyperthyroidism and ophthalmopathy.

Sequences were derived from peripheral blood mononuclear cells (PBMCs), sampled at new diagnosis, from a patient treated with antithyroid drugs. These receptors came from a man in his forties with Graves disease.

This clonotype was seen only a few times. This CDR3 reads CASRFGPWAEAFF. CDR3 coding DNA: TGTGCCAGCAGATTCGGGCCCTGGGCTGAAGCTTTCTTT. The chain employs TRBV12-3 or TRBV12-4 and TRBJ1-1, with D uncertain. This CDR3 spans 13 amino acids. The V gene lost 6 bases and the J gene lost 6 bases, with 14 bases spanning the gap.

V is TRBV3-1 and J is TRBJ1-1; tentatively, D is TRBD1 (6 bases). Germline-derived CDR1 and CDR2 are LGHDT and YNNKEL (reference sequence). CDR3 length equals 12 residues. Trimming left V 1 base short and J 11 bases short, with 11 bases between. CDR3 DNA sequence: TGTGCCAGCAGCCAAGTGGAGGGACACGCTTTCTTT. It yields the protein CASSQVEGHAFF.

This chain links TRBV20-1 with TRBJ2-7; tentative D call: TRBD1 (6 bases). In germline, CDR1 is DFQATT, CDR2 SNEGSKA (reference sequence). V lost 0 bases and J lost 1, with 10 bases in between. The CDR3 has 14 amino acids. CDR3 loop: CSARDPTGSYEQYF. CDR3 DNA: TGCAGTGCTAGAGACCCAACAGGGTCCTACGAGCAGTACTTC.

This clonotype occurred many times. This chain joins TRBV27 and TRBJ1-1; 11 bases are a match to TRBD1. Trimming took 2 bases from V and 11 from J; bases not matched to a gene: 7. Per the germline V gene, CDR1 is MNHEY and CDR2 is SMNVEV (reference sequence). CDR3 size: 14 residues. The CDR3 loop reads CASSLRGQGAFAFF. CDR3 bases: TGTGCCAGCAGTTTAAGAGGACAGGGGGCCTTCGCTTTCTTT.

This clonotype has only a few counts. The V gene is TRBV7-2, the J gene TRBJ2-6; perhaps TRBD2 as D (6 bases). Germline V gene data show CDR1 as SGHTA and CDR2 as FQGNSA. Between the trimmed V and J ends, which lost 6 bases and 3 bases, there was a span of 9 bases. This CDR3 contains 14 residues. The CDR3 DNA is TGTGCCAGCAGGCAGGGAGGTGGGGCCAACGTCCTGACTTTC. It is translated as CASRQGGGANVLTF.

In its sample, this clonotype was seen many times. The chain carries TRBV6-5 and TRBJ1-1, with D tentatively TRBD1 (5 bases). From germline, CDR1 is MNHEY and CDR2 SVGAGI. The CDR3 sequence is 18 residues long. V was pared by 0 bases and J by 0 bases, with 17 bases between. The CDR3 is CASSYSRPGGGLNTEAFF. CDR3 nucleotide sequence: TGTGCCAGCAGTTACTCGCGGCCCGGGGGGGGTTTGAACACTGAAGCTTTCTTT.

This clonotype was found many times. The chain has TRBV20-1 and TRBJ2-7; TRBD2 agrees at 11 bases. The CDR3 totals 16 residues. From germline, CDR1 is DFQATT and CDR2 SNEGSKA (reference sequence). V shed 3 bases, J shed 6 bases, and the junction held 13 bases outside the gene matches. CDR3 loop: CSASSPGLAVQAEQYF. In DNA, the CDR3 is TGCAGTGCTAGTTCTCCGGGACTAGCGGTACAAGCCGAGCAGTACTTC.

V and J are TRBV12-3 or TRBV12-4 and TRBJ2-1; weak D call: TRBD1 (6 bases). V shed 7 bases and J shed 9 bases, with 13 bases lying between them. The CDR3 spans 12 residues. CDR3 in DNA: TGTGCCAGCAACCAACAGGGTGGTGAGCAGTTCTTC. This sequence encodes CASNQQGGEQFF.

This clonotype was seen at least ten times. This chain joins TRBV7-2 and TRBJ2-3, with 9 bases that match TRBD2. This CDR3 has 16 residues. Germline CDR1 is SGHTA and CDR2 is FQGNSA. V lost 7 bases to trimming and J lost 11 bases; unmatched junction nucleotides: 19. The CDR3 DNA sequence: TGTGCCAGCACCCGAGGGGGCGGGGGGGGCGGAGGTGGGCAGTATTTT. Translated: CASTRGGGGGGGGQYF.

This clonotype occurred many times. The chain joins TRBV2 to TRBJ1-1; the match to TRBD1 covers 7 bases. The trim removed 7 bases at V and 6 bases at J, leaving 8 bases unmatched. The germline V gene has CDR1 SNHLY and CDR2 FYNNEI. The CDR3 totals 13 residues. CDR3 nucleotide sequence: TGTGCCAGCACCGAGGGGGCCATATCTGAAGCTTTCTTT. It translates to CASTEGAISEAFF.

For this clonotype: A read error may account for a junction end that differs from germline. V and J are TRBV20-1 and TRBJ1-4; TRBD1 aligns across 7 bases. The CDR3 has 15 residues. Germline V CDR1 and CDR2: DFQATT, SNEGSKA (reference sequence). CDR3 residues: CSARARTGANKKLFF. DNA for the CDR3: TGCAGTGCTAGAGCTAGGACAGGCGCTAATAAAAAACTGTTTTTT.

This clonotype was counted at least ten times. The chain carries TRBV5-1 and TRBJ2-3, with a weak D call TRBD1 (6 bases). Germline V gene data show CDR1 as SGHRS and CDR2 as YFSETQ. The CDR3 sequence is 14 residues long. The germline V and J ends were trimmed by 0 bases and 4 bases, with 9 bases remaining between them. CDR3 bases: TGCGCCAGCAGCTTGGCCCCAGGGGCAGATACGCAGTATTTT. Translated: CASSLAPGADTQYF.

The chain joins TRBV7-2 to TRBJ2-1; TRBD2 agrees at 11 bases. The junction had 7 bases not matched to a gene; V was cut back by 5 bases and J by 7 bases. The CDR3 spans 15 residues. Germline V lookup: CDR1 SGHTA, CDR2 FQGNSA. CDR3 nucleotide sequence: TGTGCCAGCAGCCTCCGACTAGCGGGGTCTAATGAGCAGTTCTTC. Its protein is CASSLRLAGSNEQFF.

This clonotype was found many times. V gene TRBV12-5 combines with J gene TRBJ2-7; TRBD1 agrees at 8 bases. The CDR3 runs to 17 residues. Germline values: CDR1 LGHNT, CDR2 FRNRAP. The V gene end was trimmed by 2 bases and the J gene end by 0 bases; junction bases not matched to a gene: 9. The DNA for the CDR3 is TGTGCTAGTGGTTTGCGCGCTTGGGGACAGGCCTCCTACGAGCAGTACTTC. It specifies CASGLRAWGQASYEQYF.

This clonotype showed up many times. This chain connects TRBV28 to TRBJ2-5; TRBD2 agrees at 11 bases. The CDR3 has 15 residues. Looked up from germline, CDR1 is MDHEN and CDR2 is SYDVKM. V shed 4 bases and J 6 bases; nucleotides not matched to a gene: 7. The CDR3, as DNA: TGTGCCAGCAGTTCCCAGACTAGCGGGATGCAGACCCAGTACTTC. It specifies CASSSQTSGMQTQYF.

This clonotype was seen ten or more times. This chain uses TRBV12-3 or TRBV12-4 with TRBJ2-3; TRBD1 matches 7 bases. The CDR3 contains 21 residues. The ends lost 6 bases at V and 0 bases at J; junction bases unmatched: 24. CDR3 region: CASSLNLRGLGFSHSTDTQYF. The CDR3 DNA sequence: TGTGCCAGCAGCCTAAATCTGAGGGGGCTAGGGTTCTCACATAGCACAGATACGCAGTATTTT.

This clonotype showed up just a few times. J is TRBJ1-1 and V is TRBV7-2; 7 positions agree with TRBD1. The V gene's germline CDR1 is SGHTA and CDR2 FQGNSA. Losses at the gene ends were 1 base for V and 3 bases for J; bases not matched to a gene: 2. CDR3 length equals 14 residues. The CDR3 here is CASSLGRGYTEAFF. DNA for the CDR3: TGTGCCAGCAGCTTAGGCAGGGGGTACACTGAAGCTTTCTTT.

The chain is built from TRBV29-1 and TRBJ2-7; a possible D gene is TRBD1 (5 bases). Trimming took off 4 bases at V and 2 bases at J, with 9 bases between the two ends. This CDR3 has 12 residues. From germline, CDR1 is SQVTM and CDR2 ANQGSEA. The CDR3 loop reads CSVGQNTYEQYF. The DNA of the CDR3 is TGCAGCGTTGGACAGAACACCTACGAGCAGTACTTC.

This clonotype was observed a few times. The chain joins TRBV13 to TRBJ2-2; D perhaps matches TRBD2 (5 bases). The CDR3 has 16 residues. Germline CDR1 reads PRHDT; CDR2 reads FYEKMQ (reference sequence). V was clipped by 3 bases and J by 3 bases, with 14 bases between them. The chain's CDR3 is CASSLRDGVYTGELFF. The CDR3 nucleotides read TGTGCCAGCAGCTTGCGCGACGGGGTATACACCGGGGAGCTGTTTTTT.

This clonotype was observed many times. A junction boundary mismatches the germline segment, possibly from a read error. The J gene is TRBJ2-4, the V gene TRBV28, with D maybe TRBD2 (6 bases). The germline gives CDR1 MDHEN, CDR2 SYDVKM. The CDR3 is 13 residues long. This CDR3 reads CASSLSAGLPWDF. As DNA, the CDR3 is TGTGCCAGCAGTTTATCTGCGGGACTCCCCTGGGACTTC.

There are many counts of this clonotype. This sequence joins TRBV5-1 and TRBJ1-2; D is possibly TRBD1 (5 bases). Per the germline V gene, CDR1 is SGHRS and CDR2 is YFSETQ. This CDR3 has 16 residues. Trimming removed 0 bases from V and 3 bases from J, with 15 bases in between. The CDR3 DNA is TGCGCCAGCAGCTTGGTGAGGACAAACCCCTACTATGGCTACACCTTC. It encodes CASSLVRTNPYYGYTF.

This clonotype has ten or more counts. The chain links TRBV18 to TRBJ2-3, with unresolved D. CDR3 length equals 13 residues. Trimming left V 0 bases short and J 5 bases short, with 6 bases between. Germline V gene sequence: CDR1 KGHSH, CDR2 LQKENI. CDR3 sequence reads: CASSPPTVDTQYF. CDR3 in DNA: TGTGCCAGCTCACCACCAACAGTAGATACGCAGTATTTT.

This clonotype was recorded at least ten times. The chain recombines TRBV3-1 with TRBJ2-2, with TRBD2 matching over 7 bases. This CDR3 region has 15 residues. Germline lookup yields CDR1 LGHDT and CDR2 YNNKEL (reference sequence). Trimming removed 4 bases from V and 1 base from J; junction bases left unmatched: 3. CDR3 bases: TGTGCCAGCAGCCCTCGGACTAGGAACACCGGGGAGCTGTTTTTT. Translation gives CASSPRTRNTGELFF.